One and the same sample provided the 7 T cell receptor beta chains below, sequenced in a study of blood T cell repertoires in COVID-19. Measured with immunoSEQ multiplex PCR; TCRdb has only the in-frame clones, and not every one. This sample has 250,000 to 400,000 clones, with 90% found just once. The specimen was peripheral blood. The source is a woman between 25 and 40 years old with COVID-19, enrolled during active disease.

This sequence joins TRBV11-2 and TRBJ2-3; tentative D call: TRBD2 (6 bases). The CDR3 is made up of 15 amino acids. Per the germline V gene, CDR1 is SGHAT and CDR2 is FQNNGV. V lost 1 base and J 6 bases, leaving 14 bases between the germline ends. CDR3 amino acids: CASSLATGEWDTQYF. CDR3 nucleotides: TGTGCCAGCAGCTTAGCGACGGGGGAGTGGGATACGCAGTATTTT.

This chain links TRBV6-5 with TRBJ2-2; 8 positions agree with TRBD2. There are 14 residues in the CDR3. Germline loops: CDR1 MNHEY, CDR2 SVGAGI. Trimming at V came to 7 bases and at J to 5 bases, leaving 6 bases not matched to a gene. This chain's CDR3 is CASKLGGRTGELFF. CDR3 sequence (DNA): TGTGCCAGCAAGTTGGGCGGGAGGACCGGGGAGCTGTTTTTT.

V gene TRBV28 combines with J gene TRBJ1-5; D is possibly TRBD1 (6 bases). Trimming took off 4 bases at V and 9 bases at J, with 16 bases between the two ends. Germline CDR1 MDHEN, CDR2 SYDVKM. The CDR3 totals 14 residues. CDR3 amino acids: CASSSNRVVGPQHF. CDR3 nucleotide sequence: TGTGCCAGCAGTTCTAACAGGGTTGTAGGGCCCCAGCATTTT. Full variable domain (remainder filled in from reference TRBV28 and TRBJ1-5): DVKVTQSSRYLVKRTGEKVFLECVQDMDHENMFWYRQDPGLGLRLIYFSYDVKMKEKGDIPEGYSVSREKKERFSLILESASTNQTSMYLCASSSNRVVGPQHFGDGTRLSIL.

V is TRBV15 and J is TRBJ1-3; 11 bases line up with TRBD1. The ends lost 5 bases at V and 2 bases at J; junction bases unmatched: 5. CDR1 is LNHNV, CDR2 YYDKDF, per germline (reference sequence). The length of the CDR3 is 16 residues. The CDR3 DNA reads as TGTGCCACCAGCCCGGACAGGGGGCCGGCTGGAAACACCATATATTTT. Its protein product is CATSPDRGPAGNTIYF. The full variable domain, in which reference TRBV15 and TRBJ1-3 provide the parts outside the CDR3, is DAMVIQNPRYQVTQFGKPVTLSCSQTLNHNVMYWYQQKSSQAPKLLFHYYDKDFNNEADTPDNFQSRRPNTSFCFLDIRSPGLGDTAMYLCATSPDRGPAGNTIYFGEGSWLTVV.

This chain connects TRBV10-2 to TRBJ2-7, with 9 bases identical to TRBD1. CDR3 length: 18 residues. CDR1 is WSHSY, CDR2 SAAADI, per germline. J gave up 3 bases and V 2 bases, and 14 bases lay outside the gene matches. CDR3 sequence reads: CASSEGQGIPTSIYEQYF. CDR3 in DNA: TGCGCCAGCAGTGAGGGACAGGGGATTCCAACCTCCATCTACGAGCAGTACTTC.

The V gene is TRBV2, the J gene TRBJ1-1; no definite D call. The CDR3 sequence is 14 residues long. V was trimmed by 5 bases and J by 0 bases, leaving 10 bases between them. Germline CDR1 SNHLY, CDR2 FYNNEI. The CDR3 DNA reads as TGTGCCAGCAGTCCCGACTACATGAACACTGAAGCTTTCTTT. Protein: CASSPDYMNTEAFF.

The CDR3 DNA reads TGCGCCAGCAGCTTGTTGCCTGGGGTTAGCGGGAATTACGAGCAGTACTTC. Translation: CASSLLPGVSGNYEQYF. The chain joins TRBV5-1 to TRBJ2-7; the match to TRBD2 covers 8 bases. CDR1 and CDR2 from the germline V gene are SGHRS and YFSETQ. The CDR3 runs 17 residues. V was pared by 1 base and J by 4 bases, with 13 bases of the junction left unmatched.